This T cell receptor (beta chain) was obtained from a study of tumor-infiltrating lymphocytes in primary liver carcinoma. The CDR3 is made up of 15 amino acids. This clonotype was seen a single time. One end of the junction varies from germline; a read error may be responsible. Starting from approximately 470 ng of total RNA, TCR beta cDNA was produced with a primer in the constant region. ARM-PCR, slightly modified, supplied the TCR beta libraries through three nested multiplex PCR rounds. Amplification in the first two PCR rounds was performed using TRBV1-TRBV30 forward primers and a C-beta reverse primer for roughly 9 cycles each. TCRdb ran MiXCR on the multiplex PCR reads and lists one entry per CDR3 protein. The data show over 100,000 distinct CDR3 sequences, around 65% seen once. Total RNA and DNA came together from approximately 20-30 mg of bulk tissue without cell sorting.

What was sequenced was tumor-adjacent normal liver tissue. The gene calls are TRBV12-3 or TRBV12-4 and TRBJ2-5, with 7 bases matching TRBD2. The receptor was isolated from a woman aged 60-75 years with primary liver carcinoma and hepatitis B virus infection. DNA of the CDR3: TGTACCAGCAGTTTACTGCGGGGGTACCAAGAGACCCGGTACTTC. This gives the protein CTSSLLRGYQETRYF.